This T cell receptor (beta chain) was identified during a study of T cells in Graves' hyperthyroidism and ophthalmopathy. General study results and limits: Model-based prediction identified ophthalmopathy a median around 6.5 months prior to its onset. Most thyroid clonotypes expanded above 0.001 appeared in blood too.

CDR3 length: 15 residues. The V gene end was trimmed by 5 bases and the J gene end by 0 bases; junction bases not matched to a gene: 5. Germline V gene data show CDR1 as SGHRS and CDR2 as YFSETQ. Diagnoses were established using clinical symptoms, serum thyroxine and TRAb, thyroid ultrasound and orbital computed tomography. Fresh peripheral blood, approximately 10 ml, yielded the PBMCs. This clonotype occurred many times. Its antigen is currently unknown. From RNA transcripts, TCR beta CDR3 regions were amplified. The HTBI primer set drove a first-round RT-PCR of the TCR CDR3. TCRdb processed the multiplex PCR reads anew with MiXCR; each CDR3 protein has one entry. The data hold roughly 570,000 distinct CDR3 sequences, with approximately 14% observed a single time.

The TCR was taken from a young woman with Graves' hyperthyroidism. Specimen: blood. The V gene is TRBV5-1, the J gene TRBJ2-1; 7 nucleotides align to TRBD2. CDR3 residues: CASRPAGSSYNEQFF. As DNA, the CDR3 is TGCGCCAGCAGACCAGCGGGGAGCTCCTACAATGAGCAGTTCTTC.